This TCR beta chain derives from a study of vaccination and CD4 T cells after COVID-19. In the study overall: According to the study, participants were given two doses of BNT162b2 or mRNA-1273 vaccine. It was a median around 100 days after diagnosis, with a range of 35 to 161, that post-COVID samples were drawn. Overlapping SARS-CoV-2, HCoV-NL63, HCoV-OC43 and HCoV-229E spike peptides were used to stimulate cells.

The Oncomine TCR Beta short-read assay was applied to DNA of cultured CD4+ T cells. TCRdb recomputed calls from the PCR reads with MiXCR, one row per CDR3 protein. Here the sample spans about 15,000 distinct CDR3 sequences, roughly 61% being singletons. Treatment here: roughly nine-day PBMC culture with coronavirus spike peptide pools or control peptides (ViraFEST assay). Each well held a few million PBMCs in IL-2 (around 10 IU/ml) medium with roughly 9.7 ug/ml peptide pools. This clonotype has just a few counts. Its antigen is undetermined. Looked up from germline, CDR1 is GTSNPN and CDR2 is SVGIG (reference sequence). CDR3 size: 15 residues. The V gene lost 2 bases and the J gene lost 8 bases, with 19 bases spanning the gap.

The origin of this receptor is a human donor who had recovered from COVID-19. The sample consisted of CD4+ T cells from blood, cultured in vitro. The J gene is TRBJ2-1, the V gene TRBV30, with D tentatively TRBD1 or TRBD2 (7 bases each). CDR3: CAWSPPGGGLDEQFF. The DNA for the CDR3 is TGTGCCTGGAGTCCCCCAGGGGGGGGTTTGGATGAGCAGTTCTTC.